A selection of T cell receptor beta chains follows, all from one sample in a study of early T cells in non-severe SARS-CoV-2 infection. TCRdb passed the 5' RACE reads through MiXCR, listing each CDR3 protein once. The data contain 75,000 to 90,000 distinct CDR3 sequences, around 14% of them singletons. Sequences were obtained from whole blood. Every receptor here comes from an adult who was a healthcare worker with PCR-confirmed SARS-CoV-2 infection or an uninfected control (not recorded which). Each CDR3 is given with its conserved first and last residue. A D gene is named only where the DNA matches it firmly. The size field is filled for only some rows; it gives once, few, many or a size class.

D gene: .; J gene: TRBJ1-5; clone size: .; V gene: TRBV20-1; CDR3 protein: CSASGQRLNQPQHF; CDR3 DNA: TGCAGTGCTAGTGGACAGCGACTCAATCAGCCCCAGCATTTT
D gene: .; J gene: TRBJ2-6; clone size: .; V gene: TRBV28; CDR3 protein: CASSSQSDRTSQLSGANVLTF; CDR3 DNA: TGTGCCAGCAGTTCCCAATCCGACAGGACTTCTCAGCTCTCTGGGGCCAACGTCCTGACTTTC
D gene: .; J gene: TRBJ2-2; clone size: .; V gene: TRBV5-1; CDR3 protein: CASSSRPSTRNTGELFF; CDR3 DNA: TGCGCCAGCAGCTCGCGACCCTCAACTAGGAACACCGGGGAGCTGTTTTTT
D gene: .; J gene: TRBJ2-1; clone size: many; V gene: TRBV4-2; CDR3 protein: CASSPRRGIDNEQFF; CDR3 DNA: TGTGCCAGCAGCCCAAGAAGAGGGATAGACAATGAGCAGTTCTTC
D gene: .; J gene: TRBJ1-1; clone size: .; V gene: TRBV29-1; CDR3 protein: CSVEVSQAFF; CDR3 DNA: TGCAGCGTAGAGGTTTCTCAAGCTTTCTTT
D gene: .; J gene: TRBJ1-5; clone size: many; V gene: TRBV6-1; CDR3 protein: CASRDTNQPQHF; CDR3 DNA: TGTGCCAGCCGGGACACCAATCAGCCCCAGCATTTT
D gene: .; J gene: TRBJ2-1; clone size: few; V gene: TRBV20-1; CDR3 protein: CSAPVVSTKFF; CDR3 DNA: TGCAGTGCCCCGGTCGTAAGCACGAAGTTCTTC
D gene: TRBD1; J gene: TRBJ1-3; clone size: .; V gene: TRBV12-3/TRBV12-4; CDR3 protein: CASRTGRNTIYF; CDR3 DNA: TGTGCCAGCAGGACAGGGAGAAACACCATATATTTT
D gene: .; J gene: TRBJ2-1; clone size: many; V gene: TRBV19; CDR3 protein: CASVVRGASYNEQFF; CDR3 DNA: TGTGCCAGTGTGGTTCGGGGGGCCTCCTACAATGAGCAGTTCTTC
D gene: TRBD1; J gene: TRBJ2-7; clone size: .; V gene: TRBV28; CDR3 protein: CASRSPGQGSYVQYF; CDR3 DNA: TGTGCCAGCAGGAGTCCGGGACAGGGATCCTACGTGCAGTACTTC
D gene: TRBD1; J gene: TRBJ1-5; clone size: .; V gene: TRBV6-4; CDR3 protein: CASSDSDRDRGRYSNQPQHF; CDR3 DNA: TGTGCCAGCAGTGACTCGGATCGGGACAGGGGGCGTTATAGCAATCAGCCCCAGCATTTT
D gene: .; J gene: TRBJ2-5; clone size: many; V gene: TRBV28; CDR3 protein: CASSLGQQETQYF; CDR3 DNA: TGCGCCAGCAGCTTGGGCCAGCAAGAGACCCAGTACTTC
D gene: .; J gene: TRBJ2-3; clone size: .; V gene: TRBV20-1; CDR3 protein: CSASRAGLTDTQYF; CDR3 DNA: TGCAGTGCTAGCAGGGCAGGGCTCACAGATACGCAGTATTTT
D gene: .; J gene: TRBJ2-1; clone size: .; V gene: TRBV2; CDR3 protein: CASGGWGSEMSSYNEQFF; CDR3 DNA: TGTGCCAGCGGGGGTTGGGGCTCGGAGATGAGCTCCTACAATGAGCAGTTCTTC
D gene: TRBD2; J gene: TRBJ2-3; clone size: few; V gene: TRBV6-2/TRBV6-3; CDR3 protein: CASRRTSADTQYF; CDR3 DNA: TGTGCCAGCAGACGAACTAGCGCGGATACGCAGTATTTT
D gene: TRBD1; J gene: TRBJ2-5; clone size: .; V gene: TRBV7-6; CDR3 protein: CASSLGTGWETQYF; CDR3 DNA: TGTGCCAGCAGCTTGGGGACAGGGTGGGAGACCCAGTACTTC
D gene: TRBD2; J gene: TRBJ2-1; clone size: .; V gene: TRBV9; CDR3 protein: CASTPGSSGRSSYNEQFF; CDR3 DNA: TGTGCCAGCACCCCGGGGTCTAGCGGGAGAAGCTCCTACAATGAGCAGTTCTTC
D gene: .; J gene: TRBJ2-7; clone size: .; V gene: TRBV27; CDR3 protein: CASGPQRTYYEQYF; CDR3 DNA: TGTGCCAGCGGACCTCAGCGGACCTACTACGAGCAGTACTTC
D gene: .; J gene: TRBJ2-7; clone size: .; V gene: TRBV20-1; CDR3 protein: CSALSSHEQYF; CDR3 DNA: TGCAGTGCGCTAAGTTCCCACGAGCAGTACTTC
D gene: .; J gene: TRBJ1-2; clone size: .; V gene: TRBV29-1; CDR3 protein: CSVGGTPMTNYGYTF; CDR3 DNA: TGCAGCGTTGGAGGGACACCAATGACTAACTATGGCTACACCTTC
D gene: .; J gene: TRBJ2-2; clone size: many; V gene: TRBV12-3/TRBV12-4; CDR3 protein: CASSPDGGELFF; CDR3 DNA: TGTGCCAGCAGTCCCGACGGAGGGGAGCTGTTTTTT
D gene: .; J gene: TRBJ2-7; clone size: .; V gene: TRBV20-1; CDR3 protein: CSAGGSGSYEQYF; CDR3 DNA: TGCAGTGCAGGGGGGAGCGGTTCCTACGAGCAGTACTTC